This TCR beta chain stems from a study of regulatory T cells in long-lasting Graves disease. This clonotype was recorded many times. Time point: newly diagnosed GD, antithyroid drugs for less than 3 months. From PBMCs, RNA was extracted and then used to make the TCR library. In building TCR beta libraries, iRepertoire HTBI primers were used together with Arm-PCR of CDR3 regions. TCRdb recomputed calls from the multiplex PCR reads with MiXCR, one row per CDR3 protein. Of 540,000 or so distinct CDR3 sequences in the sample, roughly 14% were seen once. Trimming took off 7 bases at V and 4 bases at J, with 13 bases between the two ends. The CDR3 covers 13 residues. Germline V gene sequence: CDR1 SNHLY, CDR2 FYNNEI. This same sample was also part of a study on T cells in Graves' hyperthyroidism and ophthalmopathy.

The sequence derives from a man aged 25-40 years with Graves disease. The sample here was peripheral blood mononuclear cells (PBMCs), taken at new diagnosis, from a patient treated with antithyroid drugs. The chain recombines TRBV2 with TRBJ1-2, with D perhaps TRBD1 (5 bases). CDR3 sequence reads: CASTGGYFYGYTF. The CDR3 DNA reads as TGTGCCAGCACGGGGGGGTACTTCTATGGCTACACCTTC.